This T cell receptor beta chain was sequenced for a study of monozygotic twins with cystic fibrosis. Findings and limits, study-wide: Low clonality (median 0.0095) suggested a mostly naive repertoire. Monozygotic CF twins shared more identical nucleotide clonotypes than unrelated patients.

Profiled with immunoSEQ multiplex PCR; TCRdb holds only in-frame clones, not every one. The top ten clones hold 0.13% to 0.15% of a sample with tens of thousands of clones, around 97% of them seen once. Note on this clone: Its antigen is still unknown.

Trimming cost V 1 base and J 3 bases, with 4 bases left between them. In germline, CDR1 is LGHNA, CDR2 YSLEER. The CDR3 extends over 13 amino acids. The origin of this receptor is a girl aged 5-17 years with cystic fibrosis. Sequenced: blood. The chain carries TRBV4-3 and TRBJ2-1; no clear D gene. CDR3 sequence (DNA): TGCGCCAGCAGCCAAGTGCGCTACAATGAGCAGTTCTTC. Its translation is CASSQVRYNEQFF.